A selection of T cell receptor beta chains follows, all from one sample in a study of blood T cell repertoires in COVID-19. The assay was immunoSEQ multiplex PCR, and TCRdb's table has in-frame clones only and misses some. The data contain around 340,000 clones, roughly nine tenths of them singletons. The sample consisted of peripheral blood. The receptors come from a woman in her fifties or sixties with COVID-19, enrolled during active disease. The CDR3 runs from the conserved cysteine through the conserved F or W. The D gene is left open where the match is weak.

TRBJ1-5,-,TRBV18,CASSPGARQPQHF,TGTGCCAGCTCACCGGGGGCGCGTCAGCCCCAGCATTTT
TRBJ1-6,-,TRBV5-4,CASSPTSGYNSPLHF,TGTGCCAGCAGCCCGACCTCAGGCTATAATTCACCCCTCCACTTT
TRBJ2-3,TRBD2,TRBV7-9,CASSFSGTSDTQYF,TGTGCCAGCAGCTTTAGCGGGACCTCAGATACGCAGTATTTT
TRBJ1-3,-,TRBV3-1/TRBV3-2,CASKFSSFSLSGNTIYF,TGTGCCAGCAAATTTAGCTCTTTTAGCCTCTCTGGAAACACCATATATTTT
TRBJ1-2,TRBD1,TRBV9,CASSAGTGASYGYTF,TGTGCCAGCAGCGCGGGGACAGGAGCATCCTATGGCTACACCTTC
TRBJ2-6,-,TRBV6-5,CASSYSQAGANVLTF,TGTGCCAGCAGTTACTCACAGGCCGGGGCCAACGTCCTGACTTTC
TRBJ1-6,-,TRBV5-8,CASSLGQTNSPLHF,TGTGCCAGCAGCTTGGGACAGACAAATTCACCCCTCCACTTT
TRBJ1-5,TRBD1,TRBV19,CASKGRGDQPQHF,TGTGCCAGTAAAGGCAGGGGGGACCAGCCCCAGCATTTT
TRBJ1-2,TRBD1,TRBV7-9,CASSFKQGAVNYGYTF,TGTGCCAGCAGCTTTAAACAGGGGGCTGTAAACTATGGCTACACCTTC
TRBJ2-1,-,TRBV7-3,CASSLTFRNEQFF,TGTGCCAGCAGCTTAACGTTCCGGAATGAGCAGTTCTTC
TRBJ1-1,TRBD1,TRBV2,CASSVDRGPNTEAFF,TGTGCCAGCAGCGTAGACAGGGGCCCGAACACTGAAGCTTTCTTT
TRBJ2-1,TRBD2,TRBV5-1,CASSSQGLAAYNEQFF,TGCGCCAGCAGCTCGCAAGGACTAGCGGCCTACAATGAGCAGTTCTTC
TRBJ1-4,TRBD1,TRBV27,CASRPRTGIEKLFF,TGTGCCAGCAGACCCCGGACAGGGATTGAGAAACTGTTTTTT